This TCR beta chain was captured in a study of graft-versus-host responses after intestinal transplantation. A note on this clone: Other nucleotide sequences from this sample produce the same CDR3.

V was clipped by 2 bases and J by 4 bases, with 6 bases between them. The CDR3 is made up of 13 amino acids. Germline loops: CDR1 MNHEY, CDR2 SMNVEV (reference sequence). Repertoires were generated with immunoSEQ multiplex PCR, while TCRdb's copy carries only in-frame clones and drops some. Altogether about 97,000 clones are present, 75% to 95% being singletons, with the ten largest covering roughly 15%. The J gene is TRBJ1-5, the V gene TRBV27; a possible D gene is TRBD1 (5 bases). Specimen: PBMCs, collected 450 to 480 days after intestinal transplant. The clonotype was recovered from a human patient who received an intestinal transplant, so some T cells may come from the graft donor. CDR3 nucleotide sequence: TGTGCCAGCAGTTTAGCAGGGAATCAGCCCCAGCATTTT. Translating gives CASSLAGNQPQHF.